These 7 T cell receptor beta chains came from one sample sequenced in a study of CD8 T cells in Susac syndrome. The RNA input was about 0.5 to 1 ug, and it was reverse transcribed with random hexamers. TCRdb re-called the immunoSEQ multiplex PCR reads with MiXCR, one entry per CDR3 protein. Here the sample spans some 190,000 distinct CDR3 sequences, 94% being singletons. The sequencing input was CD4+ T cells from PBMCs. These receptors all come from a human donor with Susac syndrome.

V usage is TRBV12-3 or TRBV12-4 and J usage is TRBJ1-4; 9 bases align to TRBD1. Trimming cost V 5 bases and J 2 bases; bases outside gene matches: 6. This CDR3 is built from 16 residues. CDR3 coding DNA: TGTGCCAGCAGTCCGGGACAGGGCTTTACTAATGAAAAACTGTTTTTT. This sequence encodes CASSPGQGFTNEKLFF.

V usage is TRBV7-8 and J usage is TRBJ1-2; 7 bases map to TRBD1. Germline V lookup: CDR1 SGHVS, CDR2 FQNEAQ. Trimming at V came to 1 base and at J to 2 bases, leaving 1 base not matched to a gene. The CDR3 loop spans 14 amino acids. CDR3 in amino acids: CASSLGGQNYGYTF. The CDR3 DNA sequence: TGTGCCAGCAGCTTAGGGGGACAGAACTATGGCTACACCTTC.

The chain links TRBV20-1 to TRBJ1-2; 8 nucleotides match TRBD1. Germline loops: CDR1 DFQATT, CDR2 SNEGSKA (reference sequence). The V and J ends lost 4 bases and 4 bases, in that order; junction bases with no gene match: 11. The CDR3 consists of 15 residues. The CDR3 nucleotides read TGCAGTGCTACTTTATCAGGGGGCGCGGGCTATGGCTACACCTTC. Amino acid sequence: CSATLSGGAGYGYTF.

This chain links TRBV12-3 or TRBV12-4 with TRBJ2-7; TRBD1 might be the D (6 bases). The CDR3 is 15 residues long. Deletions cut 2 bases from V and 0 bases from J, with 11 bases between. CDR3 protein: CASSLNRVSSYEQYF. Written as DNA, the CDR3 is TGTGCCAGCAGTTTAAACAGGGTCAGCTCCTACGAGCAGTACTTC.

The rearrangement joins TRBV12-3 or TRBV12-4 to TRBJ1-2; tentative D call: TRBD1 (6 bases). The CDR3 runs 14 residues. The germline V and J ends were trimmed by 7 bases and 8 bases, with 20 bases remaining between them. The CDR3 DNA reads TGTGCCAGCACCACGGACAGTCTCTATGGCGGCTACACCTTC. Its protein is CASTTDSLYGGYTF.

This chain uses TRBV12-3 or TRBV12-4 with TRBJ2-3; no definite D call. The CDR3 has 12 amino acids. Trimming cost V 5 bases and J 9 bases, with 12 bases left between them. CDR3 DNA: TGTGCCAGCAGTCTCACCATAGAGACGCAGTATTTT. Translated, it gives CASSLTIETQYF.

This chain uses TRBV7-2 with TRBJ2-7, with no clear D. Germline lookup yields CDR1 SGHTA and CDR2 FQGNSA. V gave up 5 bases and J gave up 3 bases, with 11 bases separating them. This CDR3 contains 13 residues. The CDR3 DNA is TGTGCCAGCAGCCTCATGGCAGGCTACGAGCAGTACTTC. Translation: CASSLMAGYEQYF.